Each of the 14 T cell receptor beta chains below was sequenced from the same sample in a study of blood T cells in healthy people across ages. Using a J-beta primer mix together with a sample-barcoded 5' primer, a second PCR was run for about 7 to 12 cycles. Each CDR3 protein gets one entry after TCRdb re-called the 5' RACE reads with MiXCR. The sample lists approximately 1,700,000 distinct CDR3 sequences, about two fifths occurring once. Sequencing was performed on blood. The receptors derive from a human donor in good health.

In its sample, this clonotype was seen a few times. V and J are TRBV15 and TRBJ2-3; D uncertain. The V gene lost 2 bases and the J gene lost 4 bases, with 13 bases spanning the gap. The germline V gene has CDR1 LNHNV and CDR2 YYDKDF (reference sequence). The CDR3 length is 15 residues. The CDR3 DNA sequence: TGTGCCACCAGCAGATCGTTTAATTTGGCAGATACGCAGTATTTT. It specifies CATSRSFNLADTQYF.

The V and J genes are TRBV20-1 and TRBJ2-3; 8 bases match TRBD2. The germline gives CDR1 DFQATT, CDR2 SNEGSKA (reference sequence). The CDR3 spans 14 residues. CDR3 bases: TGCAGCGCTTCCTACGGGGGGGCCACAGATACGCAGTATTTT. As protein: CSASYGGATDTQYF.

Many counts were recorded for this clonotype. The chain employs TRBV4-1 and TRBJ2-6; D is uncertain. The V end was cut by 4 bases, the J end by 1 base, with 23 bases between. Germline V gene data show CDR1 as MGHRA and CDR2 as YSYEKL. There are 20 residues in the CDR3. The CDR3 region has the DNA TGCGCCAGCAGCCCCACCTCCGGGCAGGCTGATCTATCTGGGGCCAACGTCCTGACTTTC. This gives the protein CASSPTSGQADLSGANVLTF.

Concerning this clonotype: The junction differs from germline at one of its ends, possibly a read error. The chain has TRBV12-3 or TRBV12-4 and TRBJ2-5, with a possible D match to TRBD2 (6 bases). The CDR3 runs to 16 residues. The CDR3 nucleotides are TGTGCCGGCAGTTTTACTTTAGCTGGGGGGAAAGAGACCCAGTACTTC. Translating gives CAGSFTLAGGKETQYF.

V and J are TRBV7-2 and TRBJ1-2; D may be TRBD1 (5 bases). The V end was cut by 2 bases, the J end by 6 bases, with 13 bases between. This CDR3 is built from 14 residues. Germline CDR1 reads SGHTA; CDR2 reads FQGNSA. DNA of the CDR3: TGTGCCAGCAGCTTATACGCGGGGCGAGATGGCTACACCTTC. It is translated as CASSLYAGRDGYTF.

This clonotype occurred many times. The chain links TRBV20-1 to TRBJ1-5; a weak D match, TRBD1 (6 bases). The CDR3 spans 15 residues. Trimming removed 4 bases at V and 3 bases at J, with 16 bases between. The germline V gene has CDR1 DFQATT and CDR2 SNEGSKA (reference sequence). CDR3 sequence reads: CSATDIRQDNQPQHF. As DNA, the CDR3 is TGCAGTGCTACAGATATAAGACAGGACAATCAGCCCCAGCATTTT.

The V gene is TRBV20-1, the J gene TRBJ2-1, with 11 nucleotides matching TRBD2. The CDR3 has 15 residues. V shed 3 bases, J shed 4 bases, and the junction held 5 bases outside the gene matches. In germline, CDR1 is DFQATT, CDR2 SNEGSKA (reference sequence). Here the CDR3 reads CSASTSGGLYNEQFF. CDR3 DNA sequence: TGCAGTGCTAGTACTAGCGGGGGCCTATACAATGAGCAGTTCTTC.

V gene TRBV6-2 or TRBV6-3 combines with J gene TRBJ2-2; no clear D gene. There are 12 residues in the CDR3. CDR1 MNHEY and CDR2 SVGEGT come from the germline V gene. V lost 7 bases to trimming and J lost 2 bases, with 5 bases between them. The CDR3 spells CASISNTGELFF. Here the CDR3 DNA reads TGTGCCAGCATTAGTAACACCGGGGAGCTGTTTTTT.

A few counts support this clonotype. The chain links TRBV7-2 to TRBJ1-6; no clear D gene. This CDR3 has 16 residues. The germline V gene encodes CDR1 SGHTA and CDR2 FQGNSA. V was trimmed by 2 bases and J by 2 bases, leaving 10 bases between them. DNA for the CDR3: TGTGCCAGCAGCTTATCAGTACGCGCCTATAATTCACCCCTCCACTTT. This encodes CASSLSVRAYNSPLHF.

This rearrangement joins TRBV7-2 to TRBJ1-2; D ambiguous. The germline V gene has CDR1 SGHTA and CDR2 FQGNSA. The CDR3 extends over 14 amino acids. V was clipped by 0 bases and J by 8 bases, with 13 bases between them. In DNA form, the CDR3 reads TGTGCCAGCAGCTTAGCGCCGGACCGATACGGCTACACCTTC. It yields the protein CASSLAPDRYGYTF. The whole variable domain, filled in from reference TRBV7-2 and TRBJ1-2, reads GAGVSQSPSNKVTEKGKDVELRCDPISGHTALYWYRQSLGQGLEFLIYFQGNSAPDKSGLPSDRFSAERTGGSVSTLTIQRTQQEDSAVYLCASSLAPDRYGYTFGSGTRLTVV.

This clonotype came up a few times. The chain has TRBV20-1 and TRBJ2-1, with 7 bases lining up with TRBD2. Germline CDR1 and CDR2: DFQATT and SNEGSKA (reference sequence). The CDR3 covers 14 residues. V was pared by 6 bases and J by 4 bases, with 9 bases of the junction left unmatched. Here the CDR3 DNA reads TGCAGTGCCCCCCGGACTAGTGGGTACAATGAGCAGTTCTTC. Its protein is CSAPRTSGYNEQFF.

This rearrangement joins TRBV29-1 to TRBJ1-2, with D maybe TRBD1 (5 bases). Per the germline V gene, CDR1 is SQVTM and CDR2 is ANQGSEA. The CDR3 length is 13 residues. V lost 7 bases to trimming and J lost 4 bases, with 16 bases between them. The CDR3 bases are TGCAGCGGACAGATCGACCCCATCTATGGCTACACCTTC. Amino acids: CSGQIDPIYGYTF.

About this clonotype: The junction and the germline gene differ at one end; a read error may be behind it. The chain is built from TRBV11-3 and TRBJ1-2; D remains ambiguous. Germline CDR1 reads SGHNT; CDR2 reads YENEEA. The CDR3 runs 12 residues. The CDR3 is CTSSWSSEGYTF. The CDR3, as DNA: TGTACCAGCAGCTGGTCGTCTGAGGGCTACACCTTC.

The genes are TRBV6-1 and TRBJ2-2, with 8 positions matching TRBD2. The junction had 15 bases not matched to a gene; V was cut back by 5 bases and J by 7 bases. The V gene's germline CDR1 is MNHNS and CDR2 SASEGT. The CDR3 consists of 17 residues. The CDR3: CASSQGWGREVNGELFF. For the CDR3, the DNA is TGTGCCAGCAGTCAAGGCTGGGGGCGGGAGGTAAACGGGGAGCTGTTTTTT.